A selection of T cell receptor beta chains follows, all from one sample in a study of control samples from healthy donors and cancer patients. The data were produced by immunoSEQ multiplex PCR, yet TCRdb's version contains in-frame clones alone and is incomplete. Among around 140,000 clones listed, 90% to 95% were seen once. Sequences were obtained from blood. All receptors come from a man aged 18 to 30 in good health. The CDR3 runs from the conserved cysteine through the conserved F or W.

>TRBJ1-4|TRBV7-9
CASSPSVLRPRLFGKLFF
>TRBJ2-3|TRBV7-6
CASSRRGGLSTDTQYF
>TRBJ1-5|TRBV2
CASSPESNQPQHF
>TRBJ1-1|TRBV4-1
CASSQDRGLSTEAFF
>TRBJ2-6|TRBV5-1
CASTTEVGTGANVLTF
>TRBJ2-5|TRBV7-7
CASSLAPMQETQYF
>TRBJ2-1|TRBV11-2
CASSAKLFSSYNEQFF
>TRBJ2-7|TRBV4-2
CASSQNPLDRGGNYEQYF
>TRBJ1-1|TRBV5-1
CASSLAEGMNTEAFF
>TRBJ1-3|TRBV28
CASSPLPRRVTGNTIYF
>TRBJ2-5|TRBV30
CAGTGRGETQYF
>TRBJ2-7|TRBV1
CTSSLQTSGRALRPDEQYF
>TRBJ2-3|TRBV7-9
CASSFPTSGGAYTDTQYF
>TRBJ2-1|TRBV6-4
CASSGLAGGEQFF
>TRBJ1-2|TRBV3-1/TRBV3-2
CASSQGHIGGYGYTF
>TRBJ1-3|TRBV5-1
CASSLDGRRNTIYF
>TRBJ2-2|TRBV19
CASSISPGANTEELFF
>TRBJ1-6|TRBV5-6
CASSFPYNSPLHF
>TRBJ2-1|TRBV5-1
CASSLSGLGYNEQFF
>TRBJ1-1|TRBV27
CASSLSLVTEAFF
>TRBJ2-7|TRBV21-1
CASSTASGGGPPHEQYF
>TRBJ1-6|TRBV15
CATSRQGGKAPLHF
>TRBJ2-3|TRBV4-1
CASSQESSGRTDTQYF
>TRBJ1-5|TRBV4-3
CASSLDPRADQPQHF
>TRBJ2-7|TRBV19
CASSEDRGVPYEQYF
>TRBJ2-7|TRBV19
CASRITGLEGEQYF
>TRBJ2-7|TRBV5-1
CASSSGGRLYEQYF
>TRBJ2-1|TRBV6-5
CASRQPGQNNEQFF
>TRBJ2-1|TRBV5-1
CASSLLRAGDDEQFF
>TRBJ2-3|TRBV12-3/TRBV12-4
CASSSRLADTQYF
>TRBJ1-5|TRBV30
CAWSGGSGGNQPQHF
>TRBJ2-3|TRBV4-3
CASSQEYRADTQYF
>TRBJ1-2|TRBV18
CASSPQGGYGYTF
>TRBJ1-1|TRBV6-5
CASSYSSGGTEAFF
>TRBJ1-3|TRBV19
CASVTTRGESSGNTIYF
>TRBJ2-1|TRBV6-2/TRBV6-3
CASSDWTGENEQFF
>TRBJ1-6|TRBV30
CAWSISTGGSPLHF
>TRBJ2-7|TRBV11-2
CASSLGTREQYF
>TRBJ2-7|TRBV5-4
CASRPTLAVGYEQYF
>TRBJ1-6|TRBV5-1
CASSRDGGRSYNSPLHF